This T cell receptor beta chain appears in the sequencing data of a study of control samples from healthy donors and cancer patients. The CDR3 is made up of 15 amino acids. V was shortened by 1 base and J by 0 bases, with 9 bases between the two germline ends. Per the germline V gene, CDR1 is SGHTA and CDR2 is FQGNSA. TCRdb's copy holds only in-frame clones and misses some; the assay was immunoSEQ multiplex PCR. The repertoire holds fewer than 60,000 clones, 90% to 95% seen once, with less than 2.5% in the top ten. The specimen was blood. The rearrangement uses TRBV7-2 and TRBJ1-2; D ambiguous. The receptor comes from a man aged 25-45 years in good health. The CDR3 reads CASSLVGGANYGYTF. As DNA, the CDR3 is TGTGCCAGCAGCTTAGTCGGAGGAGCTAACTATGGCTACACCTTC.